Listed below are T cell receptor beta chains from one sample, sequenced in a study of blood T cells in healthy people across ages. MiXCR, run by TCRdb on the 5' RACE reads, gives a single entry per CDR3 protein. The sample carries 550,000 to 700,000 distinct CDR3 sequences, about 25% recorded once. Sequencing was performed on blood. These receptors were collected from a woman in her 70s in good health. CDR3s include the opening cysteine and the closing phenylalanine or tryptophan. D genes are given only for firm matches. Where a row states a size, it is once, few, many or the class of an expanded clone; other rows omit it.

>.|TRBJ2-6|.|TRBV29-1
CSVDGSSGANVLTF
TGCAGCGTTGATGGCAGCTCTGGGGCCAACGTCCTGACTTTC
>.|TRBJ2-1|.|TRBV4-3
CASSQEWGGRSNEQFF
TGCGCCAGCAGCCAAGAATGGGGGGGGCGGTCCAATGAGCAGTTCTTC
>few|TRBJ1-1|TRBD1|TRBV20-1
CSAQYRGRNTEAFF
TGCAGTGCTCAATACAGGGGACGGAACACTGAAGCTTTCTTT
>few|TRBJ1-4|TRBD1|TRBV27
CASSARGTGPSLEKLFF
TGTGCCAGCAGTGCTCGGGGGACAGGGCCATCCCTTGAAAAACTGTTTTTT
>many|TRBJ1-1|.|TRBV20-1
CSAMDSRIEAFF
TGCAGTGCTATGGACTCGCGTATTGAAGCTTTCTTT
>.|TRBJ2-1|TRBD2|TRBV20-1
CSAIAGRQSNEQFF
TGCAGTGCTATAGCGGGGAGGCAGAGTAATGAGCAGTTCTTC
>few|TRBJ2-7|.|TRBV20-1
CSARLPAVDEQYF
TGCAGTGCTAGACTACCGGCCGTCGACGAGCAGTACTTC
>.|TRBJ1-2|TRBD1|TRBV18
CASSRDSTGGDGYTF
TGTGCCAGCTCTCGAGACTCGACAGGGGGCGATGGCTACACCTTC
>.|TRBJ2-6|TRBD1|TRBV6-2/TRBV6-3
CASSYRTGVLSGANVLTF
TGTGCCAGCAGTTATCGAACAGGGGTGCTGTCTGGGGCCAACGTCCTGACTTTC
>few|TRBJ1-1|TRBD1|TRBV7-9
CASSWRTGMNTEAFF
TGTGCCAGCAGCTGGAGGACAGGCATGAACACTGAAGCTTTCTTT
>once|TRBJ2-1|TRBD2|TRBV14
CASSQTSARPFF
TGTGCCAGCAGCCAAACTAGCGCGAGACCGTTCTTC
>.|TRBJ2-1|.|TRBV6-1
CASSDSGQPQFF
TGTGCCAGCAGTGACTCAGGACAGCCGCAGTTCTTC
>few|TRBJ1-1|.|TRBV18
CASSPRQSDTEAFF
TGTGCCAGCTCACCAAGACAGTCTGACACTGAAGCTTTCTTT
>.|TRBJ1-2|.|TRBV6-6
CASSQTEIYGYTF
TGTGCCAGCAGTCAAACAGAGATTTATGGCTACACCTTC
>.|TRBJ2-7|TRBD2|TRBV25-1
CASSVAVGLAVYEQYF
TGTGCCAGCAGTGTCGCCGTAGGACTAGCGGTCTACGAGCAGTACTTC
>once|TRBJ2-5|TRBD2|TRBV4-2
CASSQDLGLAGTETQYF
TGCGCCAGCAGCCAAGATCTTGGTCTAGCGGGGACAGAGACCCAGTACTTC
>few|TRBJ2-4|.|TRBV7-2
CASSSRLAGNTLAKNIQYF
TGTGCCAGCAGCTCTAGGTTGGCTGGCAATACCCTAGCCAAAAACATTCAGTACTTC
>few|TRBJ1-5|.|TRBV12-5
CASGPLEPQHF
TGTGCTAGTGGTCCCCTGGAGCCCCAGCATTTT
>few|TRBJ1-1|TRBD1|TRBV30
CAWEAYDRGHTEAFF
TGTGCCTGGGAGGCCTACGACAGGGGGCACACTGAAGCTTTCTTT
>.|TRBJ1-6|.|TRBV5-5
CASSPQSAYNSPLHF
TGTGCCAGCAGCCCTCAATCGGCTTATAATTCACCCCTCCACTTT
>.|TRBJ2-7|.|TRBV7-6
CASGMSSYEQYF
TGTGCCTCCGGGATGAGCTCCTACGAGCAGTACTTC
>.|TRBJ1-2|TRBD1|TRBV7-9
CASSLWLGQGDYGYTF
TGTGCCAGCAGCTTATGGTTGGGACAGGGGGATTATGGCTACACCTTC
>few|TRBJ1-4|.|TRBV18
CASAEDQLSHNEKLFF
TGTGCCAGCGCAGAGGATCAGCTTAGCCATAATGAAAAACTGTTTTTT
>.|TRBJ1-2|TRBD1|TRBV30
CAWSYRGGREGYTF
TGTGCCTGGAGTTACAGGGGAGGTCGGGAGGGCTACACCTTC
>many|TRBJ1-3|.|TRBV7-2
CASSPNLGSGNTIYF
TGTGCCAGCAGCCCAAACCTTGGCTCTGGAAACACCATATATTTT
>.|TRBJ1-3|.|TRBV27
CASSVAYSGNTIYF
TGTGCCAGCAGCGTAGCGTACTCTGGAAACACCATATATTTT
>few|TRBJ2-1|.|TRBV6-5
CASMDRNEQFF
TGTGCCAGCATGGACCGAAATGAGCAGTTCTTC
>few|TRBJ2-2|TRBD1|TRBV5-5
CASSHDRGRTGELFF
TGTGCCAGCAGCCACGACAGGGGGCGCACCGGGGAGCTGTTTTTT
>.|TRBJ1-1|.|TRBV7-6
CASSSSSRGNTEAFF
TGTGCCAGCAGCTCTTCCTCCAGGGGGAACACTGAAGCTTTCTTT
>.|TRBJ2-5|.|TRBV18
CASSPQELRAKTQYF
TGTGCCAGCTCACCACAAGAGCTCAGGGCAAAGACCCAGTACTTC
>.|TRBJ2-4|TRBD1|TRBV4-2
CASSQDIRGTAKNIQYF
TGTGCCAGCAGCCAAGATATCAGGGGGACAGCCAAAAACATTCAGTACTTC
>few|TRBJ1-4|TRBD1|TRBV5-4
CASSSGKTGKVGEKLFF
TGTGCCAGCAGCTCGGGGAAGACAGGGAAAGTAGGTGAAAAACTGTTTTTT
>.|TRBJ1-4|.|TRBV6-1
CASKEGGSNEKLFF
TGTGCCAGCAAAGAAGGGGGGTCTAATGAAAAACTGTTTTTT
>few|TRBJ1-2|TRBD1|TRBV27
CASRRTGSFDYGYTF
TGTGCCAGCAGGAGGACAGGGAGTTTTGACTATGGCTACACCTTC
>.|TRBJ2-7|TRBD1|TRBV6-2/TRBV6-3
CASSPTGGTASYEQYF
TGTGCCAGCAGTCCGACGGGTGGGACAGCCTCCTACGAGCAGTACTTC
>.|TRBJ1-1|TRBD1|TRBV20-1
CSALVRGTGYEAFF
TGCAGTGCTTTGGTTCGAGGGACAGGTTACGAAGCTTTCTTT
>.|TRBJ2-5|TRBD2|TRBV4-3
CASSQEGTRGTQYF
TGCGCCAGCAGCCAAGAGGGGACTAGAGGGACCCAGTACTTC
>.|TRBJ2-6|.|TRBV29-1
CSVSMDRLAGANVRTF
TGCAGCGTTAGTATGGACAGACTAGCTGGGGCCAACGTCCGGACTTTC
>few|TRBJ2-5|TRBD1|TRBV20-1
CSASSRDRGELF
TGCAGTGCTAGTTCCCGGGACAGAGGGGAGCTCTTC
>.|TRBJ2-6|.|TRBV7-9
CASSFYRTTGANVLTF
TGTGCCAGCAGCTTCTACAGAACTACTGGGGCCAACGTCCTGACTTTC